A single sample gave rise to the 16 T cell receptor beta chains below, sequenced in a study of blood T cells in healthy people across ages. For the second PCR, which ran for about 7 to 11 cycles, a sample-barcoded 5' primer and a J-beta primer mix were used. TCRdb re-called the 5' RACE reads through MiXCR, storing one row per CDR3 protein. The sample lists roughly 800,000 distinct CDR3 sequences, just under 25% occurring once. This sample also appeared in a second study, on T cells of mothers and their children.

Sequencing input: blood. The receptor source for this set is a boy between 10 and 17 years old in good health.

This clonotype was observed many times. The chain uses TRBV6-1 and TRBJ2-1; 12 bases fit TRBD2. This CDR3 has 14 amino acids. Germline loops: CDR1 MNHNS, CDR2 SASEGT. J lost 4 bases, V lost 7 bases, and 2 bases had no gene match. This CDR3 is CASTTSGGYNEQFF. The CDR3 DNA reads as TGTGCCAGCACGACTAGCGGGGGATACAATGAGCAGTTCTTC.

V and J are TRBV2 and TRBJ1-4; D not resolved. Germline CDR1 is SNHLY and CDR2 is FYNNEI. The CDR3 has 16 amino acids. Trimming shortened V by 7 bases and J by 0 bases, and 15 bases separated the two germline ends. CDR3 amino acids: CASNAWLPATNEKLFF. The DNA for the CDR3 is TGTGCCAGCAACGCCTGGCTCCCTGCAACTAATGAAAAACTGTTTTTT.

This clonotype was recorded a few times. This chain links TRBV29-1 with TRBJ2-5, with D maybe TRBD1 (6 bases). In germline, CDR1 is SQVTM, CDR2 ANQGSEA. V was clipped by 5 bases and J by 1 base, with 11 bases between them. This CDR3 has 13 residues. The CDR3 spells CSVNTGIQETQYF. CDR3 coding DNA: TGCAGCGTTAATACAGGGATCCAAGAGACCCAGTACTTC. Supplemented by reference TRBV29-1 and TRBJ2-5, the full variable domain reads SAVISQKPSRDICQRGTSLTIQCQVDSQVTMMFWYRQQPGQSLTLIATANQGSEATYESGFVIDKFPISRPNLTFSTLTVSNMSPEDSSIYLCSVNTGIQETQYFGPGTRLLVL.

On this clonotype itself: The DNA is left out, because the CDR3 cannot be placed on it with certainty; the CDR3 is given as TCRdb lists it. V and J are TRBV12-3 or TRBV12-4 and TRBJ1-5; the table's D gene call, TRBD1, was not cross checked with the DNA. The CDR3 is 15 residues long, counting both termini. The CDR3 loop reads CASSFLAGGDQPQHF.

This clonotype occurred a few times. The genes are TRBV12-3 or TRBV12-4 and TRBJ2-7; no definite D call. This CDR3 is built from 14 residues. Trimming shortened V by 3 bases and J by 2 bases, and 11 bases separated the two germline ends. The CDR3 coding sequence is TGTGCCAGCAGTTTCCCAGACCCCACCTACGAGCAGTACTTC. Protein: CASSFPDPTYEQYF.

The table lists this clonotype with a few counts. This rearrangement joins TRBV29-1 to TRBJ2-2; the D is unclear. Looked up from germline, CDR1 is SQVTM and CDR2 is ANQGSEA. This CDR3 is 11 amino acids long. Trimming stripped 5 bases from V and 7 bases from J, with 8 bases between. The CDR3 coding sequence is TGCAGCGTTAATTTGGTCGGGGAGCTGTTTTTT. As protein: CSVNLVGELFF.

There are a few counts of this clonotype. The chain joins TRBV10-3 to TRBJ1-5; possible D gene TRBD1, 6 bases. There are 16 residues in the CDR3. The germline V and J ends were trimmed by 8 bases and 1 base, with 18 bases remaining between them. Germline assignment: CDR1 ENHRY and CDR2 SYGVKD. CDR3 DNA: TGTGCCATCCCAAGAGGGGGGGGAAGAAGCAATCAGCCCCAGCATTTT. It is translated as CAIPRGGGRSNQPQHF.

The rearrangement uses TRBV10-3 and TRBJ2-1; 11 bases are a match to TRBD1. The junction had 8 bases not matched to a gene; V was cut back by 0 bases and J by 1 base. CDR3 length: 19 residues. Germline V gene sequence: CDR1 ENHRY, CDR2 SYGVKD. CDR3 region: CAISESRSGQGASYNEQFF. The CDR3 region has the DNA TGTGCCATCAGTGAGTCGCGGTCTGGACAGGGGGCATCCTACAATGAGCAGTTCTTC.

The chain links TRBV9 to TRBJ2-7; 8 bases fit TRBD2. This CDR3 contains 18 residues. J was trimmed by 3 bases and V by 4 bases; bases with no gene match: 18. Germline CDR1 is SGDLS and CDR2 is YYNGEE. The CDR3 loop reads CASSPLETGRGAIYEQYF. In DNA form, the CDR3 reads TGTGCCAGCAGCCCCCTCGAAACCGGGCGGGGGGCGATCTACGAGCAGTACTTC.

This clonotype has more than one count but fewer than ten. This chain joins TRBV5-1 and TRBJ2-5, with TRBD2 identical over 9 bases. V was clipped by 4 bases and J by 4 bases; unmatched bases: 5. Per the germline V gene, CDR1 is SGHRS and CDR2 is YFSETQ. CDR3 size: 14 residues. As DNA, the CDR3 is TGCGCCAGCAGCCGCGGGGGGGTGCGAGAGACCCAGTACTTC. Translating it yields CASSRGGVRETQYF.

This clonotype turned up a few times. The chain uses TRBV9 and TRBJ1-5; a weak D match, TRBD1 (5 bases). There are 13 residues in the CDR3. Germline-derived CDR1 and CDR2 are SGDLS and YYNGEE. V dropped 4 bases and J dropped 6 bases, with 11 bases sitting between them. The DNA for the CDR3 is TGTGCCAGCAGCACCTGGGGGGGTCAGCCCCAGCATTTT. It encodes CASSTWGGQPQHF.

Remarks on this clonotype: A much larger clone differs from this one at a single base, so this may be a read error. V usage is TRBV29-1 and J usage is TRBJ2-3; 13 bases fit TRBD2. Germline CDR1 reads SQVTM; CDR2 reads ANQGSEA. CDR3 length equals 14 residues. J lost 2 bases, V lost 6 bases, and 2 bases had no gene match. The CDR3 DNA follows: TGCAGCGTGGGGACTAGCGGGATCACAGATACGCAGTATTTT. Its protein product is CSVGTSGITDTQYF.

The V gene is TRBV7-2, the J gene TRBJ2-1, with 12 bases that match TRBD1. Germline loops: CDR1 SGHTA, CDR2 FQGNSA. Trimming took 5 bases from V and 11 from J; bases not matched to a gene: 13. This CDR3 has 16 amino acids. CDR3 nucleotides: TGTGCCAGCAGCCCTTTATCCGGGACAGGGGGCTCTCAGCAGTTCTTC. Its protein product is CASSPLSGTGGSQQFF. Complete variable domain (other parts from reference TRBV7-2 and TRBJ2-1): GAGVSQSPSNKVTEKGKDVELRCDPISGHTALYWYRQSLGQGLEFLIYFQGNSAPDKSGLPSDRFSAERTGGSVSTLTIQRTQQEDSAVYLCASSPLSGTGGSQQFFGPGTRLTVL.

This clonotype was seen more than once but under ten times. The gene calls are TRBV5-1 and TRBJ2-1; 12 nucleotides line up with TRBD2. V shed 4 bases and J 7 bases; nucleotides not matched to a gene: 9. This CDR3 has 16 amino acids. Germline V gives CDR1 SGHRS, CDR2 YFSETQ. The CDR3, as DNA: TGCGCCAGCAGCCCGAGGTCTAGCGGGAGGGAGAATGAGCAGTTCTTC. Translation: CASSPRSSGRENEQFF.

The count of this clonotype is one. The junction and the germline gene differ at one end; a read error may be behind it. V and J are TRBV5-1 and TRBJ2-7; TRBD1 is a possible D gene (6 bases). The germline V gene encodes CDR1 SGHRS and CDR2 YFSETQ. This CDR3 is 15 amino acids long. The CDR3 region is CASSPSPQGGYERYF. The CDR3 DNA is TGCGCCAGCAGCCCGTCCCCACAGGGTGGCTACGAGCGGTACTTC.

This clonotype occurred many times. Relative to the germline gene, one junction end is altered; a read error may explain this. The chain's CDR3 is CASSLAGASSYNEQFF. CDR3 DNA sequence: TGTGCCAGCAGCTTGGCGGGGGCGAGCTCCTACAATGAGCAGTTCTTC. V gene TRBV5-1 combines with J gene TRBJ2-1; a weak D match, TRBD2 (7 bases). Germline V lookup: CDR1 SGHRS, CDR2 YFSETQ. The CDR3 runs to 16 residues.